This is a list of T cell receptor beta chains from one sample in a study of T and B cells in COVID-19 patients. TCRdb re-called the multiplex PCR reads with MiXCR, one entry per CDR3 protein. In the table there are 17,000 or so distinct CDR3 sequences, under 35% of which are singletons. The sample was blood. These TCRs come from a human donor who had recovered from COVID-19. The CDR3 runs from the conserved cysteine through the conserved F or W. D genes are given only for firm matches. Some rows have no size entry. The others give once, few or many, or a class for an expanded clone.

>TRBV6-5|-|-|TRBJ2-3
CASSYSRYTDTQYF
TGTGCCAGCAGTTACTCTAGGTACACAGATACGCAGTATTTT
>TRBV19|-|-|TRBJ2-3
CASSIAGGTQYF
TGTGCCAGTAGTATCGCCGGGGGTACGCAGTATTTT
>TRBV7-2|-|-|TRBJ2-3
CASSASDTQYF
TGTGCCAGCAGTGCGTCGGATACGCAGTATTTT
>TRBV13|-|few|TRBJ1-1
CASSFGYGGENTEAFF
TGTGCCAGCAGCTTTGGGTACGGTGGAGAGAACACTGAAGCTTTCTTT
>TRBV18|TRBD1|few|TRBJ1-4
CASGRGSTNEKLFF
TGTGCCAGCGGCAGGGGGTCAACTAATGAAAAACTGTTTTTT
>TRBV7-9|-|-|TRBJ1-1
CASSLGGWDYTEAFF
TGTGCCAGCAGCTTAGGCGGGTGGGATTACACTGAAGCTTTCTTT
>TRBV5-4|-|-|TRBJ1-2
CASSDMRGGTYGYTF
TGTGCCAGCAGCGACATGCGGGGGGGTACCTATGGCTACACCTTC
>TRBV6-5|TRBD2|medium-sized|TRBJ2-3
CASSYGGVTDTQYF
TGTGCCAGCAGTTATGGGGGGGTCACAGATACGCAGTATTTT
>TRBV12-3/TRBV12-4|TRBD2|few|TRBJ2-7
CASILTGGYEQYF
TGTGCCAGCATCCTGACGGGGGGATACGAGCAGTACTTC
>TRBV6-5|TRBD1|medium-sized|TRBJ1-2
CASCATEQGAGYTF
TGTGCCAGCTGCGCGACCGAACAGGGGGCTGGCTACACCTTC
>TRBV27|TRBD1|few|TRBJ2-1
CASRSLSRQGWDNEQFF
TGTGCCAGCAGGTCCCTTTCTCGACAGGGTTGGGACAATGAGCAGTTCTTC
>TRBV19|-|-|TRBJ2-2
CASSRGGGANTGELFF
TGTGCCAGTAGCAGGGGAGGGGGGGCGAACACCGGGGAGCTGTTTTTT
>TRBV24-1|-|few|TRBJ2-4
CATSEGKKNIQYF
TGTGCCACCAGTGAAGGAAAGAAAAACATTCAGTACTTC
>TRBV13|-|-|TRBJ2-7
CASSPPGPYEQYF
TGTGCCAGCAGCCCCCCGGGGCCCTACGAGCAGTACTTC
>TRBV6-2/TRBV6-3|-|many|TRBJ2-3
CASSYGQDTQYF
TGTGCCAGCAGTTACGGTCAAGATACGCAGTATTTT
>TRBV30|TRBD1|few|TRBJ1-6
CAWRKRAQGGNSPLHF
TGTGCCTGGAGAAAGCGGGCACAGGGGGGGAATTCACCCCTCCACTTT
>TRBV6-5|-|few|TRBJ1-3
CASSYLGHFSGNTIYF
TGTGCCAGCAGTTACCTCGGCCATTTCTCTGGAAACACCATATATTTT
>TRBV12-3/TRBV12-4|TRBD2|few|TRBJ2-4
CASSRTSVGKNIQYF
TGTGCCAGCAGCCGTACTAGCGTCGGCAAAAACATTCAGTACTTC
>TRBV6-2/TRBV6-3|TRBD1|-|TRBJ2-1
CASRSSGQGILPFF
TGTGCCAGCAGGTCATCGGGACAGGGTATCCTCCCGTTCTTC
>TRBV30|-|few|TRBJ1-3
CAWSLGHSSGNTIYF
TGTGCCTGGAGTCTCGGACATTCCTCTGGAAACACCATATATTTT
>TRBV30|-|once|TRBJ1-5
CAWSGRGQPQHF
TGTGCCTGGAGTGGACGGGGGCAGCCCCAGCATTTT
>TRBV19|-|medium-sized|TRBJ2-7
CASSKLLSGGSYEQYF
TGTGCCAGTAGTAAACTACTTAGCGGCGGCTCCTACGAGCAGTACTTC